The rows below give T cell receptor beta chains drawn from one sample of a study of CD8 T cells in Susac syndrome. MiXCR was run by TCRdb on the immunoSEQ multiplex PCR reads, yielding one entry per CDR3 protein. The data contain about 140,000 distinct CDR3 sequences, over 85% of them singletons. Material for sequencing was CD8+ T cells from PBMCs. These TCRs come from a human donor in good health. The CDR3 runs from the conserved cysteine through the conserved F or W. A D gene is named only where the DNA matches it firmly. Expanded clones are given a class, and other clones once, few, many or no size at all.

>TRBV9|.|.|TRBJ1-2
TGTGCCAGCAGCGCCCCGACAGGAGTCAACTATGGCTACACCTTC
CASSAPTGVNYGYTF
>TRBV7-9|TRBD2|.|TRBJ2-1
TGTGCCAGCAGCTCTCAAGCGGGGGAGGGCAATGAGCAGTTCTTC
CASSSQAGEGNEQFF
>TRBV16|TRBD1|.|TRBJ2-1
TGTGCCAGCAGTCCTGAGACAGGGTCAAAGTGGCGTGAGCAGTTCTTC
CASSPETGSKWREQFF
>TRBV9|.|.|TRBJ2-1
TGTGCCAGCAGCGTAGTGGCTACCTCCAATGAGCAGTTCTTC
CASSVVATSNEQFF
>TRBV15|.|.|TRBJ2-3
TGTGCCACCAGCAGAGGAAGAGGGGTCACAGATACGCAGTATTTT
CATSRGRGVTDTQYF
>TRBV29-1|.|.|TRBJ2-2
TGCAGCGCCCGCCGCCGAACAGGGACTGGTCCGTCCGGGGAGCTGTTTTTT
CSARRRTGTGPSGELFF
>TRBV28|TRBD2|.|TRBJ2-3
TGTGCCAGCAGTTTATGGCAGGGACTAGCGGGTCACACAGATACGCAGTATTTT
CASSLWQGLAGHTDTQYF
>TRBV29-1|.|.|TRBJ2-3
TGCAGCGTTGAGAGGACAGGGAGGGGAGATACGCAGTATTTT
CSVERTGRGDTQYF
>TRBV4-3|.|.|TRBJ2-1
TGCGCCAGCAGCCAAGACCACTTTCTGGAGTACAATGAGCAGTTCTTC
CASSQDHFLEYNEQFF
>TRBV19|.|.|TRBJ2-4
TGTGCCAGTAGTGGGACATTGCTAGCCAAAAACATTCAGTACTTC
CASSGTLLAKNIQYF
>TRBV7-8|TRBD2|.|TRBJ2-7
TGTGCCAGCAGCTTATGGGGGGGAGGGCCTGTCCGTTCCTACGAGCAGCACTTC
CASSLWGGGPVRSYEQHF
>TRBV7-9|.|.|TRBJ2-7
TGTGCCAGCAGCTTAAGTGACGGACTGGCACTGTACGAGCAGTACTTC
CASSLSDGLALYEQYF
>TRBV9|.|.|TRBJ1-5
TGTGCCAGCAGCATGGGAAATCAGCCCCAGCATTTT
CASSMGNQPQHF
>TRBV20-1|.|.|TRBJ2-1
TGCAGTGCTAACAGTGCCTTAACCAACAATGAGCAGTTCTTC
CSANSALTNNEQFF
>TRBV27|TRBD1|.|TRBJ2-7
TGTGCCAGCAGTGAACTCCAACCGGGACAGGGCTCCTACGAGCAGTACTTC
CASSELQPGQGSYEQYF
>TRBV7-9|.|.|TRBJ2-5
TGTGCCAGCAGCGCACGGGACACCCAAGAGACCCAGTACTTC
CASSARDTQETQYF
>TRBV4-3|TRBD1|.|TRBJ1-2
TGCGCCAGCAGCCCGACCCCGGGACAGGGGGCGAGGTATGGCTACACCTTC
CASSPTPGQGARYGYTF
>TRBV20-1|.|.|TRBJ1-2
TGCAGTGCTAGAGATGTCAGAGCCTATGGCTACACCTTC
CSARDVRAYGYTF
>TRBV7-3|TRBD2|.|TRBJ2-5
TGTGCCAGCAGCTTACTAGCGGGTGCCCAAGAGACCCAGTACTTC
CASSLLAGAQETQYF
>TRBV5-4|TRBD2|.|TRBJ2-1
TGTGCCAGCAGCTTGGAAGGGACTAGCGGGAGTTGGAACAATGAGCAGTTCTTC
CASSLEGTSGSWNNEQFF
>TRBV27|.|.|TRBJ2-1
TGTGCCAGCAGTTTAGGGGTAGCGTTGAACGAGCAGTTCTTC
CASSLGVALNEQFF
>TRBV5-6|.|.|TRBJ2-2
TGTGCCAGCAGCTTGTGGGGGTGGAACACCGGGGAGCTGTTTTTT
CASSLWGWNTGELFF
>TRBV15|TRBD1|.|TRBJ2-1
TGTGCCATCAAATCGGGACAGAACAATGAGCAGTTCTTC
CAIKSGQNNEQFF
>TRBV14|.|.|TRBJ2-2
TGTGCCAGCAGCCAACCCCAACTAGGGTTGGGCACCGGGGAGCTGTTTTTT
CASSQPQLGLGTGELFF
>TRBV9|TRBD1|.|TRBJ1-2
TGTGCCAGCAGCGTGACCTACCGGGACAGAGACTATGGCTACACCTTC
CASSVTYRDRDYGYTF
>TRBV9|.|.|TRBJ2-5
TGTGCCAGCAGCGTACAGGACGGACAAGAGACCCAGTACTTC
CASSVQDGQETQYF
>TRBV27|.|.|TRBJ2-6
TGTGCCAGCAGTTTATTTTCTGGGGCCAACGTCCTGACTTTC
CASSLFSGANVLTF
>TRBV15|.|.|TRBJ1-5
.
CATGTIRGRQGQPQHF
>TRBV29-1|.|.|TRBJ1-1
TGCAGCGTTGAACTGGGGATTAACACTGAAGCTTTCTTT
CSVELGINTEAFF
>TRBV27|.|once|TRBJ2-1
TGTGCCAGCAGTTTATTATCGATGGGAAGGGGTCTTGAGCAGTTCTTC
CASSLLSMGRGLEQFF
>TRBV13|TRBD2|once|TRBJ2-1
TGTGCCAGCACCCTACTAGCGTCAGTTGGCAATGAGCAGTTCTTC
CASTLLASVGNEQFF
>TRBV7-9|.|.|TRBJ1-1
TGTGCCAGCAGCACTACAGGGTTTACTGAAGCTTTCTTT
CASSTTGFTEAFF
>TRBV20-1|TRBD2|.|TRBJ2-1
TGCAGTGGTCGGACTAGCCCCTACAATGAGCAGTTCTTC
CSGRTSPYNEQFF
>TRBV20-1|.|.|TRBJ2-6
TGCAGTGCTAGTGTCTCTGGGGCCAACGTCCTGACTTTC
CSASVSGANVLTF
>TRBV19|.|.|TRBJ2-1
TGTGCCAGTAGTATAGATGTGGATGAGCAGTTCTTC
CASSIDVDEQFF
>TRBV20-1|.|.|TRBJ2-5
TGCAGTGCTAGGATGGGGGCCTGGGAGACCCAGTACTTC
CSARMGAWETQYF
>TRBV27|.|.|TRBJ1-2
TGTGCCAGCAGTTTGGGGGGAGAGGGCTATGGCTACACCTTC
CASSLGGEGYGYTF
>TRBV13|.|.|TRBJ2-3
TGTGCCAGCAGCTTATCTGCGGGAACAGATACGCAGTATTTT
CASSLSAGTDTQYF
>TRBV29-1|.|.|TRBJ1-1
TGCAGCGCCGGACACGGGGTGAACACTGAAGCTTTCTTT
CSAGHGVNTEAFF
>TRBV7-9|.|.|TRBJ1-1
TGTGCCAGCAGCCCCAGTGACACTGAAGCTTTCTTT
CASSPSDTEAFF